The 20 T cell receptor beta chains presented below share a single source sample, sequenced in a study of blood T cell repertoires in COVID-19. Using immunoSEQ multiplex PCR, the repertoire was profiled, and TCRdb retains in-frame clones only, with some absent. The sample consists of 160,000 or so clones, around 80% of them appearing once. Material: peripheral blood. Every receptor here comes from a woman aged 80 or over with acute or convalescent COVID-19.

This clone was observed once. The genes are TRBV28 and TRBJ1-4; D possibly corresponds to TRBD1 (5 bases). This CDR3 has 14 amino acids. V lost 5 bases to trimming and J lost 5 bases, with 12 bases between them. Germline assignment: CDR1 MDHEN and CDR2 SYDVKM. CDR3 in DNA: TGTGCCAGCAGTATCAGTGGGGCAAATGAAAAACTGTTTTTT. Its protein is CASSISGANEKLFF. The variable domain in full, completed from reference TRBV28 and TRBJ1-4, reads DVKVTQSSRYLVKRTGEKVFLECVQDMDHENMFWYRQDPGLGLRLIYFSYDVKMKEKGDIPEGYSVSREKKERFSLILESASTNQTSMYLCASSISGANEKLFFGSGTQLSVL.

Many counts were recorded for this clone. The rearrangement uses TRBV3-1 (or the pseudogene TRBV3-2) and TRBJ2-3, with D possibly TRBD2 on 6 matching bases. V gave up 2 bases and J gave up 4 bases, with 19 bases separating them. CDR3 length: 17 amino acids. The V gene's germline CDR1 is LGHDT and CDR2 YNNKEL (reference sequence). The CDR3 reads CASSQPLGLREADTQYF. The DNA of the CDR3 is TGTGCCAGCAGCCAACCCCTGGGGCTGCGGGAAGCAGATACGCAGTATTTT.

The chain carries TRBV9 and TRBJ2-3; TRBD1 might be the D (6 bases). V was shortened by 4 bases and J by 6 bases, with 18 bases between the two germline ends. Germline V lookup: CDR1 SGDLS, CDR2 YYNGEE. CDR3 length equals 15 residues. The CDR3 sequence: CASSPGRHRGDTQYF. As DNA, the CDR3 is TGTGCCAGCAGCCCAGGCCGCCATAGGGGGGATACGCAGTATTTT.

V usage is TRBV5-8 and J usage is TRBJ2-2; 10 nucleotides agree with TRBD2. Germline V gene data show CDR1 as SGHTS and CDR2 as YDEGEE. CDR3 length: 17 amino acids. V shed 2 bases and J 5 bases; nucleotides not matched to a gene: 9. CDR3 bases: TGTGCCAGCAGCTTATCCGGGACTAGCGCGTTAACCGGGGAGCTGTTTTTT. This encodes CASSLSGTSALTGELFF.

The chain recombines TRBV10-3 with TRBJ1-1, with D tentatively TRBD1 (5 bases). The CDR3 length is 14 residues. V lost 11 bases and J lost 0, with 16 bases in between. Germline V lookup: CDR1 ENHRY, CDR2 SYGVKD. For the CDR3, the DNA is TGTGCCTCGAAGCTGGGGGGTCTGAACACTGAAGCTTTCTTT. This encodes CASKLGGLNTEAFF.

The chain couples TRBV27 to TRBJ2-7, with 12 nucleotides matching TRBD2. From germline, CDR1 is MNHEY and CDR2 SMNVEV (reference sequence). The CDR3 runs 17 residues. After removal of 6 bases from V and 3 bases from J, the junction contained 12 bases not matched to a gene. CDR3 bases: TGTGCCAGCAGCACAATTAGACTAGCGGGAGACCACTACGAGCAGTACTTC. Its translation is CASSTIRLAGDHYEQYF.

The rearrangement joins TRBV3-1 (or the pseudogene TRBV3-2) to TRBJ1-2, with a weak D call TRBD1 (5 bases). This CDR3 region has 15 residues. Germline V lookup: CDR1 LGHDT, CDR2 YNNKEL (reference sequence). V was pared by 6 bases and J by 2 bases, with 16 bases between. CDR3 amino acids: CASRSLWQGNYGYTF. CDR3 sequence (DNA): TGTGCCAGCAGATCACTTTGGCAGGGCAACTATGGCTACACCTTC.

The chain is built from TRBV24-1 and TRBJ1-5, with 7 bases fitting TRBD1. Germline loops: CDR1 KGHDR, CDR2 SFDVKD. J was trimmed by 4 bases and V by 4 bases; bases with no gene match: 9. CDR3 length: 16 amino acids. CDR3 loop: CATSDPTGAENQPQHF. DNA of the CDR3: TGTGCCACCAGTGACCCCACAGGGGCCGAAAATCAGCCCCAGCATTTT.

V and J are TRBV5-1 and TRBJ2-5; 8 bases fit TRBD2. Germline assignment: CDR1 SGHRS and CDR2 YFSETQ. V lost 3 bases, J lost 2 bases, and 6 bases stayed unmatched. The CDR3 sequence is 15 residues long. DNA for the CDR3: TGCGCCAGCAGCTCGTTAGCGGGGAAGCAAGAGACCCAGTACTTC. Protein product: CASSSLAGKQETQYF.

The chain is built from TRBV4-2 and TRBJ1-1; 10 nucleotides match TRBD1. This CDR3 region has 16 residues. In germline, CDR1 is LGHNA, CDR2 YNFKEQ. With 5 bases clipped from V and 4 bases from J, the junction kept 10 bases outside the gene matches. CDR3: CASSRDRGLRGTEAFF. The CDR3 nucleotides are TGTGCCAGCAGCAGAGACAGGGGGCTTCGGGGCACTGAAGCTTTCTTT.

The chain employs TRBV5-1 and TRBJ1-1; 7 nucleotides align to TRBD1. This CDR3 has 13 residues. Germline-derived CDR1 and CDR2 are SGHRS and YFSETQ. V was clipped by 5 bases and J by 2 bases; unmatched bases: 3. The CDR3 region has the DNA TGCGCCAGCAGTGGGACAGCTAACACTGAAGCTTTCTTT. Its protein is CASSGTANTEAFF. Combining the CDR3 with reference TRBV5-1 and TRBJ1-1 gives the whole variable domain KAGVTQTPRYLIKTRGQQVTLSCSPISGHRSVSWYQQTPGQGLQFLFEYFSETQRNKGNFPGRFSGRQFSNSRSEMNVSTLELGDSALYLCASSGTANTEAFFGQGTRLTVV.

This chain links TRBV5-4 with TRBJ2-3, with D maybe TRBD2 (6 bases). Germline V gene lookup returns CDR1 SGHNT and CDR2 YYREEE (reference sequence). This CDR3 region has 15 residues. Trimming took 3 bases from V and 0 from J, leaving 11 bases between them. As DNA, the CDR3 is TGTGCCAGCAGCTACGGGACTTTTAGCACAGATACGCAGTATTTT. Protein sequence: CASSYGTFSTDTQYF.

The chain links TRBV28 to TRBJ2-7; weak D call: TRBD1 (7 bases). V was cut by 2 bases and J by 5 bases, with 16 bases left in between. CDR3 length: 15 amino acids. Germline V lookup: CDR1 MDHEN, CDR2 SYDVKM. Here the CDR3 reads CASSLVARGAHEQYF. CDR3 in DNA: TGTGCCAGCAGTTTAGTGGCCAGGGGGGCACACGAGCAGTACTTC.

This chain joins TRBV4-2 and TRBJ1-5; tentative D call: TRBD1 (5 bases). The CDR3 has 15 amino acids. Germline CDR1 and CDR2: LGHNA and YNFKEQ. The V gene lost 0 bases and the J gene lost 0 bases, with 6 bases spanning the gap. The DNA of the CDR3 is TGTGCCAGCAGCCAAGACAGGGCTAGCAATCAGCCCCAGCATTTT. Encoded protein: CASSQDRASNQPQHF.

The rearrangement uses TRBV6-1 and TRBJ2-1; 8 bases match TRBD2. After removal of 1 base from V and 6 bases from J, the junction contained 5 bases not matched to a gene. The CDR3 runs 15 residues. Germline V gene data show CDR1 as MNHNS and CDR2 as SASEGT. DNA for the CDR3: TGTGCCAGCAGTGAAGGGACTAGCTTCTTCAATGAGCAGTTCTTC. Its protein is CASSEGTSFFNEQFF.

The chain recombines TRBV7-9 with TRBJ2-7; unclear D gene. V lost 4 bases and J lost 3, with 13 bases in between. The CDR3 is 14 amino acids. From germline, CDR1 is SEHNR and CDR2 FQNEAQ (reference sequence). The CDR3 coding sequence is TGTGCCAGCAGCTCCCAGGCCCCAAACTACGAGCAGTACTTC. Amino acid sequence: CASSSQAPNYEQYF. Using reference TRBV7-9 and TRBJ2-7 for the parts outside the CDR3, the full variable domain is DTGVSQNPRHKITKRGQNVTFRCDPISEHNRLYWYRQTLGQGPEFLTYFQNEAQLEKSRLLSDRFSAERPKGSFSTLEIQRTEQGDSAMYLCASSSQAPNYEQYFGPGTRLTVT.

The chain uses TRBV27 and TRBJ1-6; 8 bases align to TRBD1. The V and J ends lost 6 bases and 9 bases, in that order; junction bases with no gene match: 10. The CDR3 has 15 amino acids. The germline V gene has CDR1 MNHEY and CDR2 SMNVEV (reference sequence). The CDR3 region is CASRETTGVGSPLHF. CDR3 in DNA: TGTGCCAGCAGAGAAACGACAGGGGTGGGTTCACCCCTCCACTTT.

The chain is built from TRBV7-3 and TRBJ1-4; D possibly corresponds to TRBD1 (5 bases). The V end lost 3 bases, the J end lost 2 bases, and 19 bases lay between the germline ends. The CDR3 length is 18 residues. CDR1 and CDR2 (germline): SGHTA, FQGTGA. This CDR3 reads CASSFHVGRTHTNEKLFF. CDR3 sequence (DNA): TGTGCCAGCAGCTTCCACGTGGGGAGGACACATACTAATGAAAAACTGTTTTTT.

About this clone itself: Its ends do not fully match the called genes, so a read error is possible. The chain links TRBV15 to TRBJ1-6; 10 nucleotides line up with TRBD1. Germline V gene sequence: CDR1 LNHNV, CDR2 YYDKDF (reference sequence). The CDR3 is made up of 15 amino acids. The CDR3 region has the DNA TGTGTCACCAGCAGGGGGACAGGGGTTAATTCACCCCTCCACTTT. It encodes CVTSRGTGVNSPLHF.

Comment on this clone: This may be a read error: a much more frequent sequence differs by one nucleotide. The chain links TRBV5-6 to TRBJ1-5; D remains unclear. V lost 0 bases to trimming and J lost 1 base, with 5 bases between them. Germline CDR1 and CDR2: SGHDT and YYEEEE. The CDR3 is made up of 14 amino acids. Written as DNA, the CDR3 is TGTGCCAGCAGCTTGGGGCAGAGCAATCAGCCCCAGCATTTT. Protein: CASSLGQSNQPQHF.